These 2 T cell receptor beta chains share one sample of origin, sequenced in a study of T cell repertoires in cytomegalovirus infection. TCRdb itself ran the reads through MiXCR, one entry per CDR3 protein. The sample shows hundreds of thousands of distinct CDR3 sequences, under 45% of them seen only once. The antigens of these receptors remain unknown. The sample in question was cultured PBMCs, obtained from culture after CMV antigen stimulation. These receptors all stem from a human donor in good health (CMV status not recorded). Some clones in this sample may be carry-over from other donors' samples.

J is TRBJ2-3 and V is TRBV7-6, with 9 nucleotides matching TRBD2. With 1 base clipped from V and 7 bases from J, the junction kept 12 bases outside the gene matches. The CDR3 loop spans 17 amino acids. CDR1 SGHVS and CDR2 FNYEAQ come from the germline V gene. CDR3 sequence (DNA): TGTGCCAGCAGCTTAGGAGGGCGAGCGGGGGGTATATATACGCAGTATTTT. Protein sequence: CASSLGGRAGGIYTQYF. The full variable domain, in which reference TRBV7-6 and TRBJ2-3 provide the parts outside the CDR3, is GAGVSQSPRYKVTKRGQDVALRCDPISGHVSLYWYRQALGQGPEFLTYFNYEAQQDKSGLPNDRFSAERPEGSISTLTIQRTEQRDSAMYRCASSLGGRAGGIYTQYFGPGTRLTVL.

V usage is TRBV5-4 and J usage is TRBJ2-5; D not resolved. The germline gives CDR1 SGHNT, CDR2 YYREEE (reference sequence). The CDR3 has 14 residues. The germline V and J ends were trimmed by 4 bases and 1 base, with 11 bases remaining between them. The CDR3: CASSLPESQETQYF. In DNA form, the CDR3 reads TGTGCCAGCAGCCTGCCGGAGAGCCAAGAGACCCAGTACTTC.